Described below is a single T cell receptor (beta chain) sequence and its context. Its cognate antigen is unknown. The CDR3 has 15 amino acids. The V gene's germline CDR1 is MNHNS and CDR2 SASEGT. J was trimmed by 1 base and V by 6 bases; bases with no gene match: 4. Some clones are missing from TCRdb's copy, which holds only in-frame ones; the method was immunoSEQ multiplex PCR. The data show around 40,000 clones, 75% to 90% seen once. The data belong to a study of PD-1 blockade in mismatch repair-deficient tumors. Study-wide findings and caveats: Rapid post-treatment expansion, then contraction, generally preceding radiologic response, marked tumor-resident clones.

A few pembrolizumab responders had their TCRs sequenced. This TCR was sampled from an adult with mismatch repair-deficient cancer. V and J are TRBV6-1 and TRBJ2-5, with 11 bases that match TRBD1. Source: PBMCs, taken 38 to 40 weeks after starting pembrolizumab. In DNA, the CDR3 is TGTGCCAGCAGCGGCGGGACAGGGGGCCAAGAGACCCAGTACTTC. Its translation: CASSGGTGGQETQYF.